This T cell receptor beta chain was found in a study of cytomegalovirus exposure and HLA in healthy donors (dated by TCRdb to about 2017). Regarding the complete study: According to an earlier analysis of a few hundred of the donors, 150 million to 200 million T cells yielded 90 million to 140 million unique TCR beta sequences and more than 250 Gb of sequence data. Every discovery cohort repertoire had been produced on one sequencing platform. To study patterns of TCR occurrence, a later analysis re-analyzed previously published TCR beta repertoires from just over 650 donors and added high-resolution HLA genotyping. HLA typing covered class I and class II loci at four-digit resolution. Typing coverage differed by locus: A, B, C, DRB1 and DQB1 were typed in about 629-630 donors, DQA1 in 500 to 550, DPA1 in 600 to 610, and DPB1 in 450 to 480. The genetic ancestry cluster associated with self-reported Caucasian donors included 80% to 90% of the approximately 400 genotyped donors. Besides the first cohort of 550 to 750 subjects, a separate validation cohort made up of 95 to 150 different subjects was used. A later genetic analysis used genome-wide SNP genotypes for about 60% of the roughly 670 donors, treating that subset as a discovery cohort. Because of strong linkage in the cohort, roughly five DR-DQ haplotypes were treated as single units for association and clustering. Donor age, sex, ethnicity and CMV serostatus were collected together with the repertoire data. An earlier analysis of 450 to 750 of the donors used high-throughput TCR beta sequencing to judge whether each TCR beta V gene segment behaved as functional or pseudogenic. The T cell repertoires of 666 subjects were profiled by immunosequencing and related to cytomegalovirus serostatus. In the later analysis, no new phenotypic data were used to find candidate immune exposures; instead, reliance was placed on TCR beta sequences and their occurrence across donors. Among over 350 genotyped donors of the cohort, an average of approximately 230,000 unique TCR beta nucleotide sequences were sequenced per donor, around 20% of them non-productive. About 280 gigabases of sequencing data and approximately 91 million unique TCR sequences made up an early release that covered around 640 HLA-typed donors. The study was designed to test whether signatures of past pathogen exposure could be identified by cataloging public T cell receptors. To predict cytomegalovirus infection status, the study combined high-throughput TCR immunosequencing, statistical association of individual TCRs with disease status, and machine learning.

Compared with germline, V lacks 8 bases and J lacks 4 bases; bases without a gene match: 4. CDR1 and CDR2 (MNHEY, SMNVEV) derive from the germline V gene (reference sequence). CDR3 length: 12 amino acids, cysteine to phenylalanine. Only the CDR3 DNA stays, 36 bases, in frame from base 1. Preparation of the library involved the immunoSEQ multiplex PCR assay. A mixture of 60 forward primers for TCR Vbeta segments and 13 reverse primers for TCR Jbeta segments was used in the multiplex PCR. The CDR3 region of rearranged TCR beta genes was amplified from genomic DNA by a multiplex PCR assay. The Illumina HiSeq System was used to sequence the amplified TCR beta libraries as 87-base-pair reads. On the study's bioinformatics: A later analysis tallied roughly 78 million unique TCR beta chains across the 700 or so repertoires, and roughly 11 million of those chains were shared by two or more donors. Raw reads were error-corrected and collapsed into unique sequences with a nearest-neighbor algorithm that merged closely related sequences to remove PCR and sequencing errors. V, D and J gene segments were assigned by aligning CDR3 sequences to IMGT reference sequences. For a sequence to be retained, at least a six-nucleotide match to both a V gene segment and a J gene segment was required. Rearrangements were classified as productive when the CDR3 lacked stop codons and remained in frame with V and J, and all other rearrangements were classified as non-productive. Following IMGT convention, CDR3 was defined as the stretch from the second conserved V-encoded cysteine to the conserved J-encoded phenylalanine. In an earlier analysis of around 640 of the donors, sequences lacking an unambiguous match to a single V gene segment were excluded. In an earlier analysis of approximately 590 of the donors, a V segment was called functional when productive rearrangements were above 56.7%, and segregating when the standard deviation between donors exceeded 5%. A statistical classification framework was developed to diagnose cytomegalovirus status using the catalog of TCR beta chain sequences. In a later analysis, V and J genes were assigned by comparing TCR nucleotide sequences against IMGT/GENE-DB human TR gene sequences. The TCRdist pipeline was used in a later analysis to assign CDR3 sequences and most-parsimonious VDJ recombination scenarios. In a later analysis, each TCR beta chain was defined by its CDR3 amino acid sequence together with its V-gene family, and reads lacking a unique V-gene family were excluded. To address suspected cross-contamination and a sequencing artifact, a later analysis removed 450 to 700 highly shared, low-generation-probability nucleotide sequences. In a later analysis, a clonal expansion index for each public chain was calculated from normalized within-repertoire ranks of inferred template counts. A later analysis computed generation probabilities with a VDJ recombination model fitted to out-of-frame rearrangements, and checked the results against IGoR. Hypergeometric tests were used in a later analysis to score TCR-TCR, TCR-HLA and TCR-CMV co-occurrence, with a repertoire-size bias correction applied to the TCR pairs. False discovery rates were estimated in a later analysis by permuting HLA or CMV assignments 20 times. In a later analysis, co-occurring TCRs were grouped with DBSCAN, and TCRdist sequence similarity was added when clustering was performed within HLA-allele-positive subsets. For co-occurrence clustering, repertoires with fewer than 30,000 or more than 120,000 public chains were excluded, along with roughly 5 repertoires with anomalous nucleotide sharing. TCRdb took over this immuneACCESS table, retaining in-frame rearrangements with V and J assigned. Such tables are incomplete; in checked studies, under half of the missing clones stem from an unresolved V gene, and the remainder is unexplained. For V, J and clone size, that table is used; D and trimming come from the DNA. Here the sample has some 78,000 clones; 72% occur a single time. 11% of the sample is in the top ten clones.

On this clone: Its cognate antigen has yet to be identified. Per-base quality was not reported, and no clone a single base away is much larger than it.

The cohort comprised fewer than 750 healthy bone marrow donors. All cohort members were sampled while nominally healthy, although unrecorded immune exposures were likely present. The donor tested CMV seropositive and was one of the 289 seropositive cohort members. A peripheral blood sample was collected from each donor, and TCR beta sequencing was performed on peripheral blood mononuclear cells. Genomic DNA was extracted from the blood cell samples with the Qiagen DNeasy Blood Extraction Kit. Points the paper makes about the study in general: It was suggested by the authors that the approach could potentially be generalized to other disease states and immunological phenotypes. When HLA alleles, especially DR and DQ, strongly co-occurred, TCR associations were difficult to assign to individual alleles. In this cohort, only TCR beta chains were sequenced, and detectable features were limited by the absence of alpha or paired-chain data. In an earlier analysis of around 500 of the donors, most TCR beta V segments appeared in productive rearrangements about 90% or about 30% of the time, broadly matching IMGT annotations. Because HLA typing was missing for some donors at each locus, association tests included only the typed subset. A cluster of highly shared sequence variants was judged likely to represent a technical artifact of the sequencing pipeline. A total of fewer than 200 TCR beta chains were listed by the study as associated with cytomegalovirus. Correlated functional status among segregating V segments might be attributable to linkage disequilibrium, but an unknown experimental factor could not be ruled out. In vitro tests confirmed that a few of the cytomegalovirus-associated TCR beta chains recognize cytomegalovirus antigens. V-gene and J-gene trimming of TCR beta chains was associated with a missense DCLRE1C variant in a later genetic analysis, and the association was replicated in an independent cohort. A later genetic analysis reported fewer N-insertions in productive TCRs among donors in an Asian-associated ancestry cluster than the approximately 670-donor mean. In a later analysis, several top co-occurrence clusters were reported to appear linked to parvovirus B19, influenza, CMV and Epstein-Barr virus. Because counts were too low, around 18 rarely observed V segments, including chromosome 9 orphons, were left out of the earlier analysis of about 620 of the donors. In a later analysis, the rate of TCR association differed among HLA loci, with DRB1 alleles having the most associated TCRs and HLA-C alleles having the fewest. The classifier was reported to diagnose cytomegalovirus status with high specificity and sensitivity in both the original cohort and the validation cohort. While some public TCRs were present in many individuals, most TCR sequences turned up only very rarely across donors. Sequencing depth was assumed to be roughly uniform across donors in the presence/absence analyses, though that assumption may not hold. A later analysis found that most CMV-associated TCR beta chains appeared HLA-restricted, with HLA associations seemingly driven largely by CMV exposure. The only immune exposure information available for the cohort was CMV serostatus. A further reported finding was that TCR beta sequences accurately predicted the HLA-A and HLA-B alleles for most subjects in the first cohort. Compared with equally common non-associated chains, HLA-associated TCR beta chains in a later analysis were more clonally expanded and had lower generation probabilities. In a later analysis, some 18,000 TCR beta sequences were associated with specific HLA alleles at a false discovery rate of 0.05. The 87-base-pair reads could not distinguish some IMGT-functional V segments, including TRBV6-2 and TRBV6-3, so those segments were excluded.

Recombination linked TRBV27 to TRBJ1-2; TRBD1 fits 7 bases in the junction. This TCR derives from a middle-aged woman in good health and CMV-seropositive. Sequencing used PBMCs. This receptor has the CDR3 CASGDSFYGYTF. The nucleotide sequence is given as TGTGCCAGCGGGGACAGCTTCTATGGCTACACCTTC.